A single sample gave rise to the 22 T cell receptor beta chains below, sequenced in a study of shared clonotypes between healthy human individuals. The data were produced by immunoSEQ multiplex PCR, yet TCRdb's version contains in-frame clones alone and is incomplete. The sample has approximately 600,000 clones, approximately 95% seen once. Positive CCR7 selection of CD45RO-negative cells yielded the naive CD8 cells, and terminally differentiated effector memory CD45RA+ cells were excluded. Sequenced material: naive CD8+ T cells sorted from blood. These receptors all stem from a woman aged 30 to 39 in good health.

V usage is TRBV11-2 and J usage is TRBJ2-1; weak D call: TRBD2 (6 bases). Germline CDR1 SGHAT, CDR2 FQNNGV. Trimming shortened V by 1 base and J by 5 bases, and 6 bases separated the two germline ends. This CDR3 contains 13 residues. The DNA of the CDR3 is TGTGCCAGCAGCTTAGGCGGGGACAATGAGCAGTTCTTC. Amino acids: CASSLGGDNEQFF.

V gene TRBV2 combines with J gene TRBJ2-1; unclear D gene. Germline lookup yields CDR1 SNHLY and CDR2 FYNNEI. The CDR3 runs 12 residues. V was trimmed by 4 bases and J by 8 bases, leaving 9 bases between them. CDR3 residues: CASSGRTHEQFF. The CDR3, as DNA: TGTGCCAGCAGTGGCAGGACCCATGAGCAGTTCTTC.

The chain joins TRBV6-1 to TRBJ2-7, with a weak D call TRBD1 (5 bases). The CDR3 length is 13 residues. Germline V gene lookup returns CDR1 MNHNS and CDR2 SASEGT. The V and J ends lost 7 bases and 0 bases respectively, with 10 bases between them. In nucleotides, the CDR3 is TGTGCCAGCATTGACAGAAGCTCCTACGAGCAGTACTTC. It specifies CASIDRSSYEQYF.

V usage is TRBV5-4 and J usage is TRBJ2-1, with TRBD2 matching 11 bases. This CDR3 spans 15 amino acids. With V trimmed by 2 bases and J by 7 bases, 5 bases remained unmatched. CDR1 and CDR2 (germline): SGHNT, YYREEE (reference sequence). CDR3 region: CASSLLAGEDNEQFF. The CDR3 DNA reads as TGTGCCAGCAGCTTACTAGCGGGAGAGGATAATGAGCAGTTCTTC.

The chain carries TRBV12-5 and TRBJ2-1, with TRBD2 matching over 9 bases. The CDR3 has 14 amino acids. The V gene end was trimmed by 7 bases and the J gene end by 5 bases; junction bases not matched to a gene: 6. The V gene's germline CDR1 is LGHNT and CDR2 FRNRAP. The CDR3: CASALAGENNEQFF. CDR3 nucleotides: TGTGCTAGTGCATTAGCGGGGGAAAACAATGAGCAGTTCTTC.

The rearrangement joins TRBV25-1 to TRBJ1-2, with D unresolved. Germline lookup yields CDR1 MGHDK and CDR2 SYGVNS. There are 8 residues in the CDR3. The germline V and J ends were trimmed by 9 bases and 11 bases, with 7 bases remaining between them. The CDR3 sequence: CARPPYTF. CDR3 DNA: TGTGCCAGACCCCCGTACACCTTC.

V and J are TRBV7-9 and TRBJ2-7; 7 positions match TRBD1. CDR1 is SEHNR and CDR2 is FQNEAQ in the germline V gene (reference sequence). V trimming: 3 bases; J trimming: 5 bases; junction bases outside the gene matches: 7. The CDR3 contains 14 residues. This CDR3 reads CASSFIGTADEQYF. The DNA for the CDR3 is TGTGCCAGCAGCTTTATCGGGACAGCGGACGAGCAGTACTTC.

The gene calls are TRBV7-9 and TRBJ2-7; TRBD1 matches 8 bases. V dropped 2 bases and J dropped 4; count of bases not matched to a gene: 7. CDR1 is SEHNR and CDR2 is FQNEAQ in the germline V gene (reference sequence). The CDR3 contains 15 residues. The CDR3 sequence is CASSLPGQGVYEQYF. DNA for the CDR3: TGTGCCAGCAGCTTACCAGGACAGGGCGTATACGAGCAGTACTTC.

The V and J genes are TRBV5-1 and TRBJ1-2; tentatively, D is TRBD1 (6 bases). Between the trimmed V and J ends, which lost 6 bases and 8 bases, there was a span of 14 bases. The CDR3 loop spans 12 amino acids. Germline V lookup: CDR1 SGHRS, CDR2 YFSETQ. The CDR3 region has the DNA TGCGCCAGCACCTACGGGGGCGAGGGCTACACCTTC. Translating it yields CASTYGGEGYTF. Full variable domain (remainder filled in from reference TRBV5-1 and TRBJ1-2): KAGVTQTPRYLIKTRGQQVTLSCSPISGHRSVSWYQQTPGQGLQFLFEYFSETQRNKGNFPGRFSGRQFSNSRSEMNVSTLELGDSALYLCASTYGGEGYTFGSGTRLTVV.

J is TRBJ1-5 and V is TRBV28; 9 nucleotides line up with TRBD1. The CDR3 contains 14 residues. Germline V CDR1 and CDR2: MDHEN, SYDVKM. Trimming cost V 7 bases and J 4 bases; bases outside gene matches: 5. The CDR3 nucleotides are TGTGCCAGCACCGGGACAGGGCATAATCAGCCCCAGCATTTT. It translates to CASTGTGHNQPQHF.

The genes are TRBV2 and TRBJ1-1; D not certain. This CDR3 has 11 amino acids. Trimming pared 1 base from V and 10 bases from J, leaving 7 bases between. In germline, CDR1 is SNHLY, CDR2 FYNNEI. In DNA form, the CDR3 reads TGTGCCAGCAGTGAAGACAGAGTAGCTTTCTTT. It codes for CASSEDRVAFF.

V is TRBV30 and J is TRBJ2-1; D call uncertain. V was trimmed by 0 bases and J by 8 bases, leaving 2 bases between them. The CDR3 runs 10 residues. From germline, CDR1 is GTSNPN and CDR2 SVGIG (reference sequence). CDR3 DNA: TGTGCCTGGAGTGTCTATGAGCAGTTCTTC. This sequence encodes CAWSVYEQFF. The full variable domain, its missing parts supplied by reference TRBV30 and TRBJ2-1, is SQTIHQWPATLVQPVGSPLSLECTVEGTSNPNLYWYRQAAGRGLQLLFYSVGIGQISSEVPQNLSASRPQDRQFILSSKKLLLSDSGFYLCAWSVYEQFFGPGTRLTVL.

The rearrangement links TRBV2 to TRBJ2-1; D may be TRBD2 (6 bases). Germline CDR1 SNHLY, CDR2 FYNNEI. The V and J ends lost 10 bases and 4 bases respectively, with 20 bases between them. The CDR3 is 15 amino acids. The CDR3 sequence is CATTQPGLLYNEQFF. The DNA of the CDR3 is TGTGCCACTACACAACCGGGACTCCTTTACAATGAGCAGTTCTTC.

The chain links TRBV27 to TRBJ2-7; D uncertain. Trimming took off 4 bases at V and 4 bases at J, with 8 bases between the two ends. CDR1 is MNHEY, CDR2 SMNVEV, per germline (reference sequence). The CDR3 runs to 12 residues. The CDR3 nucleotides read TGTGCCAGCAGTTCCCTCTTATACGAGCAGTACTTC. Residues: CASSSLLYEQYF.

DNA of the CDR3: TGCAGCGTTGTGGTAGCCGGGACAGGGGGTGAGCAGTACTTC. It codes for CSVVVAGTGGEQYF. The J gene is TRBJ2-7, the V gene TRBV29-1; 11 positions match TRBD1. After removal of 4 bases from V and 7 bases from J, the junction contained 9 bases not matched to a gene. Germline CDR1 and CDR2: SQVTM and ANQGSEA. This CDR3 has 14 residues.

CDR3 nucleotides: TGTGCCAGCAGCTTGGCAAACGAGAACACTGAAGCTTTCTTT. Translating gives CASSLANENTEAFF. The chain has TRBV5-6 and TRBJ1-1; D is undetermined. Trimming stripped 0 bases from V and 1 base from J, with 7 bases between. The CDR3 runs to 14 residues. CDR1 and CDR2 from the germline V gene are SGHDT and YYEEEE.

V gene TRBV5-6 combines with J gene TRBJ2-7; possibly TRBD2 for D (6 bases). The V gene lost 6 bases and the J gene lost 2 bases, with 15 bases spanning the gap. The CDR3 runs to 14 residues. The germline V gene encodes CDR1 SGHDT and CDR2 YYEEEE. CDR3 sequence: CASTIGGGAYEQYF. In DNA, the CDR3 is TGTGCCAGCACCATCGGTGGAGGGGCCTACGAGCAGTACTTC.

The rearrangement joins TRBV27 to TRBJ2-1, with 8 bases that match TRBD2. Germline-derived CDR1 and CDR2 are MNHEY and SMNVEV (reference sequence). The CDR3 consists of 14 residues. J was trimmed by 7 bases and V by 5 bases; bases with no gene match: 7. The CDR3 nucleotides are TGTGCCAGCAGTATTAGCGGGACGATTAATGAGCAGTTCTTC. Its protein is CASSISGTINEQFF.

The rearrangement uses TRBV7-7 and TRBJ2-5; TRBD2 aligns across 11 bases. Germline values: CDR1 SSHAT, CDR2 FNYEAQ (reference sequence). Trimming at V came to 2 bases and at J to 2 bases, leaving 1 base not matched to a gene. The CDR3 loop spans 15 amino acids. The CDR3 nucleotides are TGTGCCAGCAGCTTAACTAGCGGGAGACAAGAGACCCAGTACTTC. Its translation is CASSLTSGRQETQYF.

The chain is built from TRBV7-8 and TRBJ1-2, with a weak D call TRBD1 (6 bases). CDR1 is SGHVS and CDR2 is FQNEAQ in the germline V gene. This CDR3 is built from 15 residues. V was shortened by 4 bases and J by 5 bases, with 17 bases between the two germline ends. The CDR3 loop is CASSSIFTGMYGYTF. CDR3 in DNA: TGTGCCAGCAGCTCGATATTCACAGGGATGTATGGCTACACCTTC.

This rearrangement joins TRBV28 to TRBJ2-3; D ambiguous. The CDR3 has 15 amino acids. Germline V gene data show CDR1 as MDHEN and CDR2 as SYDVKM. V was clipped by 6 bases and J by 0 bases, with 13 bases between them. The CDR3 spells CASSQDFTSTDTQYF. The CDR3 DNA sequence: TGTGCCAGCAGCCAAGACTTCACTAGCACAGATACGCAGTATTTT.

V gene TRBV28 combines with J gene TRBJ1-2; a possible D gene is TRBD1 (5 bases). Trimming removed 6 bases at V and 3 bases at J, with 17 bases between. CDR3 length equals 15 residues. Germline V gene sequence: CDR1 MDHEN, CDR2 SYDVKM. The CDR3 spells CASRGIRVLDYGYTF. CDR3 coding DNA: TGTGCCAGCAGGGGGATCAGGGTATTGGACTATGGCTACACCTTC.